The 2 T cell receptor beta chains below come from one sample, sequenced in a study of cytomegalovirus exposure and HLA in healthy donors. 13 Jbeta primers and 60 Vbeta primers were used for the PCR. Produced via immunoSEQ multiplex PCR; TCRdb's table is partial and in-frame only. The top ten hold approximately 2.5% of the sample, which has roughly 150,000 clones, around 84% seen once. Sequenced input: PBMCs. The origin of the receptors is a young man in good health and CMV-seropositive.

This chain links TRBV6-1 with TRBJ2-7, with 12 bases identical to TRBD2. Per germline, CDR1 MNHNS and CDR2 SASEGT. This CDR3 contains 15 residues. J lost 0 bases, V lost 7 bases, and 4 bases had no gene match. The chain's CDR3 is CASTATSGSSYEQYV. In nucleotides, the CDR3 is TGTGCCAGCACTGCGACTAGCGGGAGCTCCTACGAGCAGTACGTC.

This clone turned up a few times. CDR3 sequence (DNA): TGCGCCAGTAGTAAGATTGCAACTAATGAAAAACTGTTTTTT. Protein sequence: CASSKIATNEKLFF. The chain links TRBV4-1 to TRBJ1-4, with D uncertain. Germline CDR1 reads MGHRA; CDR2 reads YSYEKL. The CDR3 is 14 residues long. Trimming left V 9 bases short and J 0 bases short, with 11 bases between.